Shown below are 22 T cell receptor beta chains from a single sample sequenced in a study of T cells after yellow fever vaccination. TCRdb fed the 5' RACE reads into MiXCR, producing one record per CDR3 protein. The sample has about 340,000 distinct CDR3 sequences, approximately 12% seen once. The sequenced sample was CD4+ T cells sorted from PBMCs, obtained 15 days after the yellow fever booster vaccination. Receptors were obtained from a man between 18 and 35 years old who received the YFV17D yellow fever vaccine.

This chain connects TRBV7-2 to TRBJ1-5; D remains ambiguous. This CDR3 contains 13 residues. With 2 bases removed from V and 5 bases from J, the gap between germline ends came to 7 bases. Germline V gene sequence: CDR1 SGHTA, CDR2 FQGNSA. The CDR3 DNA sequence: TGTGCCAGCAGCTTACACGGAGATCAGCCCCAGCATTTT. This translates into CASSLHGDQPQHF.

The chain carries TRBV29-1 and TRBJ2-1; maybe TRBD2 (6 bases). Germline CDR1 and CDR2: SQVTM and ANQGSEA. This CDR3 has 12 amino acids. Trimming pared 7 bases from V and 6 bases from J, leaving 13 bases between. The DNA for the CDR3 is TGCAGCGCCCAGTCCGGGAGCAATGAGCAGTTCTTC. Its translation is CSAQSGSNEQFF.

This chain uses TRBV7-9 with TRBJ2-7; no firm D call. Germline V lookup: CDR1 SEHNR, CDR2 FQNEAQ (reference sequence). CDR3 length equals 15 residues. V lost 5 bases and J lost 7, with 21 bases in between. CDR3 loop: CASSTHGTPLLEQYF. CDR3 bases: TGTGCCAGCAGCACACACGGAACCCCGCTCCTAGAGCAGTACTTC.

V is TRBV7-6 and J is TRBJ2-7, with D perhaps matching TRBD1 or TRBD2 (5 bases each). This CDR3 is built from 14 residues. V was shortened by 6 bases and J by 6 bases, with 18 bases between the two germline ends. Germline CDR1 SGHVS, CDR2 FNYEAQ. The CDR3 protein is CASRNTLAGGEQYF. The DNA of the CDR3 is TGTGCCAGCAGAAACACCCTAGCTGGGGGCGAGCAGTACTTC.

The chain carries TRBV7-2 and TRBJ2-3, with 8 nucleotides matching TRBD2. V shed 1 base and J 6 bases; nucleotides not matched to a gene: 6. The CDR3 covers 15 residues. Germline V gene lookup returns CDR1 SGHTA and CDR2 FQGNSA. CDR3 residues: CASSLVSGAGDTQYF. The CDR3 DNA sequence: TGTGCCAGCAGCTTAGTTAGCGGGGCGGGGGATACGCAGTATTTT.

This clonotype was seen a handful of times. The rearrangement links TRBV2 to TRBJ1-4; D gene uncertain. CDR1 and CDR2 (germline): SNHLY, FYNNEI. V shed 6 bases and J shed 2 bases, with 10 bases lying between them. This CDR3 has 14 amino acids. The CDR3 spells CASRREYTNEKLFF. CDR3 in DNA: TGTGCCAGCAGGAGAGAATACACTAATGAAAAACTGTTTTTT.

A few counts support this clonotype. The CDR3 bases are TGTGCCTGGAGTGTTATTTACGGGGGCCACCCCTACGAGCAGTACTTC. Translation: CAWSVIYGGHPYEQYF. This chain links TRBV30 with TRBJ2-7, with D possibly being TRBD1 or TRBD2 (6 bases each). The germline CDR1 and CDR2 sequences are GTSNPN and SVGIG (reference sequence). Trimming took off 0 bases at V and 2 bases at J, with 17 bases between the two ends. CDR3 size: 16 residues.

This clonotype was detected ten times or more. The gene calls are TRBV7-8 and TRBJ1-1; 7 nucleotides match TRBD1. The germline V gene has CDR1 SGHVS and CDR2 FQNEAQ. V lost 4 bases to trimming and J lost 3 bases; unmatched junction nucleotides: 2. CDR3 size: 13 residues. The CDR3 region is CASSSDRDTEAFF. CDR3 coding DNA: TGTGCCAGCAGCTCAGACAGGGACACTGAAGCTTTCTTT.

This clonotype was seen only a few times. The V gene is TRBV3-1, the J gene TRBJ1-2; D is perhaps TRBD1 (6 bases). The CDR3 spans 14 residues. V shed 0 bases and J shed 4 bases, with 9 bases lying between them. CDR1 is LGHDT and CDR2 is YNNKEL in the germline V gene (reference sequence). CDR3 nucleotides: TGTGCCAGCAGCCAAGAGATCAGGGGCTATGGCTACACCTTC. It codes for CASSQEIRGYGYTF.

Ten or more counts support this clonotype. The chain links TRBV9 to TRBJ2-7; the D gene could be TRBD1 or TRBD2 (5 bases each). The V gene's germline CDR1 is SGDLS and CDR2 YYNGEE. The CDR3 consists of 15 residues. V was shortened by 4 bases and J by 3 bases, with 17 bases between the two germline ends. This chain's CDR3 is CASSPQGTGIYEQYF. The CDR3 DNA is TGTGCCAGCAGCCCTCAGGGCACGGGGATCTACGAGCAGTACTTC.

This clonotype was detected only a few times. The CDR3 DNA reads as TGTGCCAGCACAGAGTCAAATGAAGAGACCCAGTACTTC. This translates into CASTESNEETQYF. The chain joins TRBV25-1 to TRBJ2-5, with D uncertain. This CDR3 has 13 residues. Between the trimmed V and J ends, which lost 7 bases and 3 bases, there was a span of 12 bases. Germline V gene lookup returns CDR1 MGHDK and CDR2 SYGVNS. The whole variable domain, filled in from reference TRBV25-1 and TRBJ2-5, reads EADIYQTPRYLVIGTGKKITLECSQTMGHDKMYWYQQDPGMELHLIHYSYGVNSTEKGDLSSESTVSRIRTEHFPLTLESARPSHTSQYLCASTESNEETQYFGPGTRLLVL.

This clonotype was counted only a few times. The rearrangement joins TRBV3-1 to TRBJ1-5; possibly TRBD1 for D (6 bases). V was cut by 4 bases and J by 6 bases, with 10 bases left in between. CDR3 length: 13 residues. Germline CDR1 LGHDT, CDR2 YNNKEL (reference sequence). CDR3 residues: CASSPGTLQPQHF. The CDR3 DNA sequence: TGTGCCAGCAGCCCCGGGACACTTCAGCCCCAGCATTTT.

This clonotype was seen more than once but under ten times. V gene TRBV10-3 combines with J gene TRBJ2-4, with TRBD1 as a possible D gene (6 bases). Germline-derived CDR1 and CDR2 are ENHRY and SYGVKD. CDR3 size: 12 residues. Trimming shortened V by 6 bases and J by 7 bases, and 10 bases separated the two germline ends. The chain's CDR3 is CAIRGHQNIQYF. The CDR3 coding sequence is TGTGCCATCAGGGGACATCAGAACATTCAGTACTTC.

The chain links TRBV4-2 to TRBJ1-2; TRBD1 matches at 8 bases. Unmatched junction bases numbered 6, after V lost 1 base and J lost 2 bases. CDR3 length: 16 amino acids. The germline V gene encodes CDR1 LGHNA and CDR2 YNFKEQ. The CDR3 coding sequence is TGTGCCAGCAGCCAAGGGCCAGGGGGCCCCAACTATGGCTACACCTTC. This translates into CASSQGPGGPNYGYTF.

The chain links TRBV15 to TRBJ1-4; D is ambiguous. CDR1 is LNHNV, CDR2 YYDKDF, per germline (reference sequence). This CDR3 contains 16 residues. V was pared by 0 bases and J by 0 bases, with 8 bases between. CDR3 bases: TGTGCCACCAGCAGAGAGAATTCAGCAACTAATGAAAAACTGTTTTTT. Translating gives CATSRENSATNEKLFF. The full variable domain, in which reference TRBV15 and TRBJ1-4 provide the parts outside the CDR3, is DAMVIQNPRYQVTQFGKPVTLSCSQTLNHNVMYWYQQKSSQAPKLLFHYYDKDFNNEADTPDNFQSRRPNTSFCFLDIRSPGLGDTAMYLCATSRENSATNEKLFFGSGTQLSVL.

The V gene is TRBV5-1, the J gene TRBJ1-4; no definite D call. Trimming pared 1 base from V and 8 bases from J, leaving 15 bases between. The CDR3 has 15 amino acids. Germline values: CDR1 SGHRS, CDR2 YFSETQ. The CDR3, as DNA: TGCGCCAGCAGCTTGAGTGGTGGCGGAGAGGAAAAACTGTTTTTT. It codes for CASSLSGGGEEKLFF.

V gene TRBV5-1 combines with J gene TRBJ2-5; TRBD1 might be the D (6 bases). The CDR3 is made up of 16 amino acids. The germline V and J ends were trimmed by 2 bases and 2 bases, with 16 bases remaining between them. Looked up from germline, CDR1 is SGHRS and CDR2 is YFSETQ. CDR3 coding DNA: TGCGCCAGCAGCTTAGGGGACGGTGGACAGCAAGAGACCCAGTACTTC. It is translated as CASSLGDGGQQETQYF.

This clonotype was seen only a few times. V and J are TRBV4-3 and TRBJ1-5; D gene ambiguous. The CDR3 is 15 amino acids. V shed 3 bases and J shed 1 base, with 10 bases lying between them. Looked up from germline, CDR1 is LGHNA and CDR2 is YSLEER. CDR3 loop: CASSQALMSNQPQHF. DNA of the CDR3: TGCGCCAGCAGCCAGGCCTTGATGAGCAATCAGCCCCAGCATTTT.

The V and J genes are TRBV20-1 and TRBJ1-2, with 11 bases that match TRBD1. The CDR3 consists of 13 residues. The germline V gene has CDR1 DFQATT and CDR2 SNEGSKA (reference sequence). The V gene end was trimmed by 6 bases and the J gene end by 5 bases; junction bases not matched to a gene: 5. The CDR3 here is CSAGDRGEYGYTF. The CDR3 DNA sequence: TGCAGTGCCGGGGACAGGGGGGAATATGGCTACACCTTC.

The rearrangement joins TRBV6-4 to TRBJ2-2, with a tentative D call TRBD2 (5 bases). This CDR3 is 14 amino acids long. V lost 9 bases to trimming and J lost 2 bases, with 13 bases between them. Looked up from germline, CDR1 is MRHNA and CDR2 is SNTAGT. For the CDR3, the DNA is TGTGCCAGGGCTGAGCGGACCAACACCGGGGAGCTGTTTTTT. Translating gives CARAERTNTGELFF.

There are many counts of this clonotype. The chain carries TRBV5-1 and TRBJ2-3, with 8 bases identical to TRBD2. Germline CDR1 SGHRS, CDR2 YFSETQ. CDR3 size: 15 residues. Trimming took 1 base from V and 2 from J; bases not matched to a gene: 3. CDR3 sequence reads: CASSLNGGDTDTQYF. CDR3 bases: TGCGCCAGCAGCTTGAACGGGGGGGACACAGATACGCAGTATTTT.

J is TRBJ2-4 and V is TRBV20-1; D is perhaps TRBD1 (6 bases). Trimming took 3 bases from V and 3 from J, leaving 12 bases between them. The CDR3 spans 14 residues. Germline V lookup: CDR1 DFQATT, CDR2 SNEGSKA (reference sequence). The CDR3 DNA reads as TGCAGTGCTAGGCAGGGGTTAGGCAAAAACATTCAGTACTTC. This encodes CSARQGLGKNIQYF.